Listed below are T cell receptor beta chains from one sample, sequenced in a study of T cells in narcolepsy. Clones were read by immunoSEQ multiplex PCR, and TCRdb kept only the in-frame ones, dropping some. In the table there are under 30,000 clones, approximately 85% of which are singletons. The sample consisted of CD45RA- memory CD4+ T cells from PBMCs. The receptors were sampled from a human donor with narcolepsy. CDR3s include the opening cysteine and the closing phenylalanine or tryptophan. A D gene is named only where the DNA matches it firmly. Not all rows give a size; the values are once, few, many and, for expanded clones, a class.

v_call	j_call	clone_size	d_call	cdr3_nt	cdr3_aa
TRBV9	TRBJ2-2	.	TRBD2	TGTGCCAGCAGCGGGGTAGCGGGAGCGGACGGGGAGCTGTTTTTT	CASSGVAGADGELFF
TRBV6-5	TRBJ1-2	.	TRBD1	TGTGCCAGCAAAGTAGGGACAGCTAACTATGGCTACACCTTC	CASKVGTANYGYTF
TRBV5-1	TRBJ2-3	.	.	TGCGCCAGCAGCACAGGATCCCCTAGCACAGATACGCAGTATTTT	CASSTGSPSTDTQYF
TRBV9	TRBJ1-5	.	.	TGTGCCAGCAGCCCGGACACTCATAGCAATCAGCCCCAGCATTTT	CASSPDTHSNQPQHF
TRBV10-1	TRBJ1-2	.	TRBD1	TGCGCCAGCAGTAAATTGGGACAGGGTTCTGTCGACTATGGCTACACCTTC	CASSKLGQGSVDYGYTF
TRBV5-1	TRBJ2-1	once	TRBD2	TGCGCCAGCAGCCTCGGGACTAGCGGGGGTCACAATGAGCAGTTCTTC	CASSLGTSGGHNEQFF
TRBV5-1	TRBJ1-6	few	.	TGCGCCAGCAGGCCTGGTCAGATAAATAATTCACCCCTCCACTTT	CASRPGQINNSPLHF
TRBV5-4	TRBJ1-1	.	TRBD1	TGTGCCAGCAGCTCCAGACAGGGGGGAACTGAAGCTTTCTTT	CASSSRQGGTEAFF
TRBV12-2	TRBJ1-2	.	.	TGTGCAAGTCGCCCCCAGGCAAAAACGACAGACCATCTCTATGGCTACACCTTC	CASRPQAKTTDHLYGYTF
TRBV9	TRBJ2-7	once	TRBD1	TGTGCCAGCAGTGCCCGGGACAGGGGGCACTACGAGCAGTACTTC	CASSARDRGHYEQYF
TRBV12-2	TRBJ2-5	.	.	TGTGCAAGTCGCTTAAAGGGACTAGCGGGAGGAGGGACCCAGTACTTC	CASRLKGLAGGGTQYF
TRBV18	TRBJ2-1	.	.	TGTGCCAGCTCAAGCGATGGGTACAATGAGCAGTTCTTC	CASSSDGYNEQFF
TRBV5-4	TRBJ2-1	.	TRBD2	TGTGCCAGCAGCGGGAGGGAGGATTCCTACAATGAGCAGTTCTTC	CASSGREDSYNEQFF
TRBV29-1	TRBJ2-7	.	.	TGCAGCGTTGTCAGCCCTTACTACGAGCAGTACTTC	CSVVSPYYEQYF
TRBV7-3	TRBJ2-1	.	.	TGTGCCAGCAGCCCAATCACGGGAATTTATAGTGAGCAGTTCTTC	CASSPITGIYSEQFF
TRBV5-1	TRBJ1-3	.	TRBD1	TGCGCCAGCAGCCTGGCAGGGGGATCTGGAAACACCATATATTTT	CASSLAGGSGNTIYF
TRBV28	TRBJ1-5	.	.	TGTGCCAGCAGCGATGACAGAAATCAGCCCCAGCATTTT	CASSDDRNQPQHF